One sample yielded the 24 T cell receptor beta chains listed below, sequenced in a study of T cells expressing NK-cell markers. Each CDR3 protein gets one entry in TCRdb, which reprocessed the 5' RACE reads and gives no DNA. Found here are about 260,000 distinct CDR3 sequences; the top ten clones hold around 4%. Sequencing input: blood T cells: a sorted CD56 or NKG2C T cell subset, CD4+ or CD8+ T cells, or bulk PBMC T cells (not recorded which). The receptors stem from a woman between 18 and 70 years old in good health.

The V gene is TRBV7-2, the J gene TRBJ2-7; the D call from TCRdb, TRBD1, cannot be confirmed without DNA. The CDR3 length is 14 residues. The germline gives CDR1 SGHTA, CDR2 FQGNSA. CDR3 sequence reads: CASSWQLGPYEQYF.

The J gene is TRBJ2-3, the V gene TRBV6-2 or TRBV6-3; TCRdb's D call, TRBD2, is unchecked because there is no DNA. The CDR3 has 16 residues. Germline CDR1 MNHEY, CDR2 SVGEGT. This chain's CDR3 is CASSSLTSGSTDTQYF.

The chain has TRBV12-3 or TRBV12-4 and TRBJ1-1. The CDR3 has 13 amino acids. The CDR3 reads CASSFAGSTEAFF.

This sequence joins TRBV18 and TRBJ2-3; TCRdb calls TRBD1, which cannot be checked without DNA. The CDR3 contains 13 residues. In germline, CDR1 is KGHSH, CDR2 LQKENI. The CDR3 sequence: CASSGQGFDTQYF.

The gene calls are TRBV5-1 and TRBJ1-6; TCRdb's D gene call, TRBD1, goes unchecked for lack of DNA. This CDR3 is 15 amino acids long. Per the germline V gene, CDR1 is SGHRS and CDR2 is YFSETQ. This chain's CDR3 is CASSGAAGYNSPLHF.

The rearrangement uses TRBV5-1 and TRBJ2-2; lacking DNA, the TRBD2 call made by TCRdb goes unchecked. Germline V gives CDR1 SGHRS, CDR2 YFSETQ. This CDR3 has 15 amino acids. The CDR3 here is CASSPTSGNTGELFF.

This chain joins TRBV6-2 or TRBV6-3 and TRBJ1-1; TCRdb selects TRBD1, and the lack of DNA leaves this call unchecked. The CDR3 loop spans 13 amino acids. Germline-derived CDR1 and CDR2 are MNHEY and SVGEGT. CDR3 loop: CASSYAPTKEAFF.

The chain couples TRBV6-1 to TRBJ1-4; TCRdb gives TRBD1 as the D gene, but with no DNA this cannot be confirmed. The CDR3 length is 16 residues. Germline values: CDR1 MNHNS, CDR2 SASEGT. The CDR3 here is CASSRTGGASNEKLFF.

This sequence joins TRBV5-6 and TRBJ2-3; TCRdb designates TRBD2, a call that cannot be tested without DNA. From germline, CDR1 is SGHDT and CDR2 YYEEEE. This CDR3 region has 16 residues. CDR3 residues: CASSLIAGGPSDTQYF.

The rearrangement links TRBV12-3 or TRBV12-4 to TRBJ2-3; TCRdb lists TRBD1, though no DNA is available to test this call. The CDR3 length is 14 residues. The CDR3 loop reads CASSAPLRTDTQYF.

V is TRBV5-1 and J is TRBJ1-1. Germline loops: CDR1 SGHRS, CDR2 YFSETQ. The CDR3 loop spans 13 amino acids. This CDR3 is CASSWGQNTEAFF.

This rearrangement joins TRBV6-5 to TRBJ2-1. The germline V gene has CDR1 MNHEY and CDR2 SVGAGI. CDR3 length equals 13 residues. CDR3 protein: CASSYWKHNEQFF.

The chain recombines TRBV12-3 or TRBV12-4 with TRBJ2-7. This CDR3 is 14 amino acids long. CDR3 amino acids: CASSPSYSPYEQYF.

The chain links TRBV6-5 to TRBJ1-1. Per the germline V gene, CDR1 is MNHEY and CDR2 is SVGAGI. The CDR3 has 11 amino acids. CDR3 amino acids: CASSAPFRGFF.

This chain uses TRBV6-1 with TRBJ1-3; TCRdb gives TRBD1 as the D gene, but with no DNA this cannot be confirmed. The CDR3 contains 14 residues. Germline assignment: CDR1 MNHNS and CDR2 SASEGT. The CDR3 loop is CASSPGPTGNTIYF.

The CDR3 here is CASRSTGELFF. This sequence joins TRBV12-3 or TRBV12-4 and TRBJ2-2. There are 11 residues in the CDR3.

The V and J genes are TRBV20-1 and TRBJ2-1; TCRdb designates TRBD2, a call that cannot be tested without DNA. This CDR3 contains 15 residues. Germline lookup yields CDR1 DFQATT and CDR2 SNEGSKA (reference sequence). CDR3 in amino acids: CSARGTSGRTNEQFF.

The chain joins TRBV6-1 to TRBJ2-3; the D call from TCRdb, TRBD1, cannot be confirmed without DNA. Per germline, CDR1 MNHNS and CDR2 SASEGT. CDR3 size: 13 residues. This chain's CDR3 is CASNRGGTDTQYF.

The V and J genes are TRBV20-1 and TRBJ1-4; TCRdb's D call, TRBD1, is unchecked because there is no DNA. Germline-derived CDR1 and CDR2 are DFQATT and SNEGSKA (reference sequence). CDR3 length equals 14 residues. CDR3 loop: CSAPRTDLNEKLFF.

The gene calls are TRBV6-2 or TRBV6-3 and TRBJ2-2. This CDR3 has 13 amino acids. Germline V gene lookup returns CDR1 MNHEY and CDR2 SVGEGT. CDR3: CASSYVVPGELFF.

The rearrangement links TRBV5-4 to TRBJ1-1; TCRdb's assignment of TRBD1 cannot be checked, as there is no DNA. The length of the CDR3 is 15 residues. The germline CDR1 and CDR2 sequences are SGHNT and YYREEE (reference sequence). CDR3 sequence reads: CASSLQNRVGTEAFF.

This rearrangement joins TRBV20-1 to TRBJ1-6; TCRdb picks TRBD1, but there is no DNA to check that call. Germline V CDR1 and CDR2: DFQATT, SNEGSKA (reference sequence). The CDR3 runs 14 residues. The CDR3 reads CSATPGQVNSPLHF.

Here the CDR3 reads CASSCRDRGSDTQYF. The V call is TRBV5-6, the J call TRBJ2-3; the D gene TCRdb calls, TRBD1, cannot be checked with no DNA. Per the germline V gene, CDR1 is SGHDT and CDR2 is YYEEEE. This CDR3 contains 15 residues.

This chain connects TRBV28 to TRBJ2-7; with no DNA, the TCRdb D assignment of TRBD1 cannot be verified. The CDR3 loop spans 15 amino acids. CDR1 is MDHEN, CDR2 SYDVKM, per germline. This chain's CDR3 is CASSEQGTGAYEQYF.